This TCR beta chain was sequenced for a study of T cells in Graves' hyperthyroidism and ophthalmopathy. Study outcomes and limitations: Most thyroid clonotypes that were expanded above 0.001 also turned up in blood.

About this clonotype: What it binds is not known.

Pregnant or lactating patients were excluded, as were those with uncontrolled infection or other autoimmune disease. Thyroid ultrasound, orbital computed tomography, clinical symptoms, and serum thyroxine and TRAb underpinned diagnoses. This CDR3 spans 14 amino acids. Deletions cut 3 bases from V and 3 bases from J, with 12 bases between. Per the germline V gene, CDR1 is MNHEY and CDR2 is SMNVEV (reference sequence). What was amplified from RNA transcripts were TCR beta CDR3 regions. The HTBI primer set was used in a first-round RT-PCR of the TCR CDR3. TCRdb reprocessed the multiplex PCR reads with MiXCR, giving one entry per CDR3 protein. This table holds over 700,000 distinct CDR3 sequences, about 17% found once.

The rearrangement uses TRBV27 and TRBJ2-7; the D gene is possibly TRBD1 (6 bases). The sequenced sample was blood. This clonotype originated in a woman aged 45-65 years with Graves' hyperthyroidism that later progressed to Graves' ophthalmopathy. CDR3 sequence: CASSFTEDSYEQYF. CDR3 bases: TGTGCCAGCAGTTTCACCGAGGACAGCTACGAGCAGTACTTC.